This T cell receptor beta chain is from a study of blood T cells in healthy people across ages. In this sample, this clonotype turned up a few times. The authors ran a second PCR of roughly 7 to 11 cycles using a sample-barcoded 5' primer and a J-beta primer mix. Tags on each cDNA molecule came from a template-switch adaptor with 12 random nucleotides. One entry per CDR3 protein results from TCRdb running MiXCR on the 5' RACE reads. This table has 800,000 or so distinct CDR3 sequences, less than 60% appearing once. Donors were healthy Caucasian individuals from Russia aged roughly 6 to 100. The sequencing sample was made of blood. This receptor was identified in a man aged 80 or over in good health.

The CDR3 nucleotides are TGTGCCAGCAGCTCACAACAGGGGATAGAAACTGAAGCTTTCTTT. It encodes CASSSQQGIETEAFF. V usage is TRBV7-2 and J usage is TRBJ1-1, with 7 bases fitting TRBD1. Germline CDR1 reads SGHTA; CDR2 reads FQGNSA. The CDR3 is 15 residues long. The trim removed 4 bases at V and 5 bases at J, leaving 10 bases unmatched. Filled out from reference TRBV7-2 and TRBJ1-1, the complete variable domain reads GAGVSQSPSNKVTEKGKDVELRCDPISGHTALYWYRQSLGQGLEFLIYFQGNSAPDKSGLPSDRFSAERTGGSVSTLTIQRTQQEDSAVYLCASSSQQGIETEAFFGQGTRLTVV.